This T cell receptor (beta chain) stems from a study of control samples from healthy donors and cancer patients. Assay: immunoSEQ multiplex PCR; the TCRdb copy retains only in-frame clones and omits some. This table holds around 130,000 clones, roughly 88% found once. Trimming cost V 4 bases and J 5 bases, with 12 bases left between them. Germline CDR1 is SNHLY and CDR2 is FYNNEI. The CDR3 totals 15 residues. Sequenced input: blood. The sequence derives from a man in his fifties in good health. The chain couples TRBV2 to TRBJ1-6, with D possibly TRBD1 on 5 matching bases. The CDR3 nucleotides read TGTGCCAGCAGTGCCCAGGGAACTAATAATTCACCCCTCCACTTT. Residues: CASSAQGTNNSPLHF. Using reference TRBV2 and TRBJ1-6 for the parts outside the CDR3, the full variable domain is EPEVTQTPSHQVTQMGQEVILRCVPISNHLYFYWYRQILGQKVEFLVSFYNNEISEKSEIFDDQFSVERPDGSNFTLKIRSTKLEDSAMYFCASSAQGTNNSPLHFGNGTRLTVT.